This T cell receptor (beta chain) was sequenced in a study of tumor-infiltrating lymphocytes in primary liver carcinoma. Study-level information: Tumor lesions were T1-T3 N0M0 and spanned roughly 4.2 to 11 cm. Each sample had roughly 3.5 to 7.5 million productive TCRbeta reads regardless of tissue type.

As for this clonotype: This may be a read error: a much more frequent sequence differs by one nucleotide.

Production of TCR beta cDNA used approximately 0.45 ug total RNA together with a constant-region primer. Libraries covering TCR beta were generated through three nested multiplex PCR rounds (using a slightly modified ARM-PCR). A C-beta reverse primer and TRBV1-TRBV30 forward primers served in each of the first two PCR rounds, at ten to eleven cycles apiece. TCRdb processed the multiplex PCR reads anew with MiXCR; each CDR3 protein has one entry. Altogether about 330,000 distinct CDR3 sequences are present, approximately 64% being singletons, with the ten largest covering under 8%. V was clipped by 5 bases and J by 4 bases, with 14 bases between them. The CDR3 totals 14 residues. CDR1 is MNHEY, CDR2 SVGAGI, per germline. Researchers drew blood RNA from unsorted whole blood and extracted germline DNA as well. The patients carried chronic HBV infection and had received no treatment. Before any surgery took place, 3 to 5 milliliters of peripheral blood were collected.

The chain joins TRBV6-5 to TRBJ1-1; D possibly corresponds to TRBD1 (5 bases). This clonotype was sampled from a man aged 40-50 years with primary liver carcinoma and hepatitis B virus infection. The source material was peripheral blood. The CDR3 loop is CASSRGRVVTEAFF. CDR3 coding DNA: TGTGCCAGCAGTAGGGGCAGGGTAGTCACTGAAGCTTTCTTT.